What follows is one T cell receptor beta chain and its context. Study processing details: Reference gene primer amplification in the assay estimated nucleated cell counts. Clones were read by immunoSEQ multiplex PCR, and TCRdb kept only the in-frame ones, dropping some. The DNA gave D and trimming, while V, J and clone size come from that table. The repertoire holds some 190,000 clones, with more than 70% as singletons. This specimen belongs to a study of blood T cell repertoires in COVID-19. Study-level information: Both acute and convalescent COVID-19 samples were obtained from the United States, Italy and Spain. In each case, the material was cDNA or gDNA derived from T cells, B-cell-depleted T cells, or PBMCs.

Germline loops: CDR1 SGHRS, CDR2 YFSETQ. The CDR3 totals 15 residues. Losses at the gene ends were 5 bases for V and 3 bases for J; bases not matched to a gene: 6. The sequenced material came from peripheral blood. The receptor was derived from a woman aged 40 to 55 who had recovered from COVID-19. The chain employs TRBV5-1 and TRBJ2-1, with TRBD2 matching 9 bases. This CDR3 reads CASSLIAGDYNEQFF. The CDR3 DNA follows: TGCGCCAGCAGTTTGATAGCGGGAGACTACAATGAGCAGTTCTTC. Full variable domain (remainder filled in from reference TRBV5-1 and TRBJ2-1): KAGVTQTPRYLIKTRGQQVTLSCSPISGHRSVSWYQQTPGQGLQFLFEYFSETQRNKGNFPGRFSGRQFSNSRSEMNVSTLELGDSALYLCASSLIAGDYNEQFFGPGTRLTVL.